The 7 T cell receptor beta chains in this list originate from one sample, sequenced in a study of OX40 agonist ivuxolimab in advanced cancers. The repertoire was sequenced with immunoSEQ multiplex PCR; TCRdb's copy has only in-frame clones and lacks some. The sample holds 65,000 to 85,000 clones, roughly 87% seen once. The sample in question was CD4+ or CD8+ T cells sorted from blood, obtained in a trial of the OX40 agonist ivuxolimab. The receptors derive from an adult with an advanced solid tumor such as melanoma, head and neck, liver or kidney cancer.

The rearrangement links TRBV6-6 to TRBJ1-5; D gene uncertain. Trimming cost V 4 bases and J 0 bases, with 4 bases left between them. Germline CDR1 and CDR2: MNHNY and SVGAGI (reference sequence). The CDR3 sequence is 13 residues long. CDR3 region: CASSSYSNQPQHF. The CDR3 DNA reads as TGTGCCAGCAGTTCTTATAGCAATCAGCCCCAGCATTTT.

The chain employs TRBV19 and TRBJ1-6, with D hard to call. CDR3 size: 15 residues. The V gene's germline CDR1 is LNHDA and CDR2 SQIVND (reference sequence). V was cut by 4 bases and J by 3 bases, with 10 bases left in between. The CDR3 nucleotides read TGTGCCAGTAGTAAAAACGGGGACTATAATTCACCCCTCCACTTT. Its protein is CASSKNGDYNSPLHF.

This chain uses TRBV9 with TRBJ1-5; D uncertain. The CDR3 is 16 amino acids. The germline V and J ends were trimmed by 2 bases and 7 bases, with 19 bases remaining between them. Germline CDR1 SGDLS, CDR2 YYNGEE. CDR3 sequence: CASSVSTDPREQPQHF. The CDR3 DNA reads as TGTGCCAGCAGCGTTTCCACAGACCCTAGGGAGCAGCCCCAGCATTTT.

CDR3 residues: CASSRDSSYNEQFF. CDR3 in DNA: TGTGCCAGCAGCCGGGACAGCTCCTACAATGAGCAGTTCTTC. The chain joins TRBV5-6 to TRBJ2-1; TRBD1 aligns across 7 bases. The CDR3 runs to 14 residues. Germline assignment: CDR1 SGHDT and CDR2 YYEEEE. J was trimmed by 0 bases and V by 4 bases; bases with no gene match: 1. The full variable domain, in which reference TRBV5-6 and TRBJ2-1 provide the parts outside the CDR3, is DAGVTQSPTHLIKTRGQQVTLRCSPKSGHDTVSWYQQALGQGPQFIFQYYEEEERQRGNFPDRFSGHQFPNYSSELNVNALLLGDSALYLCASSRDSSYNEQFFGPGTRLTVL.

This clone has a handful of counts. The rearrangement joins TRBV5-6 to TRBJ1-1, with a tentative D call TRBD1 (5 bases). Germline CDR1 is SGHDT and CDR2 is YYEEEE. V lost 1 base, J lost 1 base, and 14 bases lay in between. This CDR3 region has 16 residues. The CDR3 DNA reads TGTGCCAGCAGCTTGAGGGCGACAGCGCCGAACACTGAAGCTTTCTTT. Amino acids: CASSLRATAPNTEAFF.

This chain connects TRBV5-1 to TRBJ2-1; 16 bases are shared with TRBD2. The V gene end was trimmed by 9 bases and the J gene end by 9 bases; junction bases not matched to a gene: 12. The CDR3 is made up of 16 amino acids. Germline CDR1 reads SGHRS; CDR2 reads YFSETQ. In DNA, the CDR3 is TGCGCCACCAAGTCCGGGACTAGCGGGGGGGGCGGTGAGCAGTTCTTC. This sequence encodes CATKSGTSGGGGEQFF.

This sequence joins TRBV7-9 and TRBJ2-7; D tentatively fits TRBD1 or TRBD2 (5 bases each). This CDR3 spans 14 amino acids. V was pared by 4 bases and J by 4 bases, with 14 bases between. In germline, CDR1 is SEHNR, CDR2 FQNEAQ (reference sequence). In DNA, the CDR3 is TGTGCCAGCAGCTCCTGGGACCCGCCATACGAGCAGTACTTC. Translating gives CASSSWDPPYEQYF.